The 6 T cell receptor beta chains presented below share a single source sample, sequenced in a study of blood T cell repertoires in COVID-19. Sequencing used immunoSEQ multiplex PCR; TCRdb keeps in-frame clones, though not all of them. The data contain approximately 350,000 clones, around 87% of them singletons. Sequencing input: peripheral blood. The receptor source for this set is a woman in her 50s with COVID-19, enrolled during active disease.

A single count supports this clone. CDR3 bases: TGTGCCTGGAGTGTACTAGGACAGGATTTCTCCTACGAGCAGTACTTC. This codes for CAWSVLGQDFSYEQYF. This sequence joins TRBV30 and TRBJ2-7; TRBD1 matches at 7 bases. The ends lost 0 bases at V and 0 bases at J; junction bases unmatched: 8. This CDR3 comprises 16 residues. Germline CDR1 is GTSNPN and CDR2 is SVGIG (reference sequence). Variable domain in full (rest from reference TRBV30 and TRBJ2-7): SQTIHQWPATLVQPVGSPLSLECTVEGTSNPNLYWYRQAAGRGLQLLFYSVGIGQISSEVPQNLSASRPQDRQFILSSKKLLLSDSGFYLCAWSVLGQDFSYEQYFGPGTRLTVT.

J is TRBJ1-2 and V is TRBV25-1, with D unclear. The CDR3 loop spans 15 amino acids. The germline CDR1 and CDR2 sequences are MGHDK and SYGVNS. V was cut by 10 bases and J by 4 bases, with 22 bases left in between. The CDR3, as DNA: TGTGCCACCCGCGGGGAGATACTGGTATCCTATGGCTACACCTTC. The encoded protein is CATRGEILVSYGYTF.

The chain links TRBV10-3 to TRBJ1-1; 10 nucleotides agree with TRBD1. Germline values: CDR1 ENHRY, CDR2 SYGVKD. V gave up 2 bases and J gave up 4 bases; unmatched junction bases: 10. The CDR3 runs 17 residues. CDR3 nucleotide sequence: TGTGCCATCAGTGAGATCCCGGGACAGGGGCATATCACTGAAGCTTTCTTT. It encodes CAISEIPGQGHITEAFF.

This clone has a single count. For the CDR3, the DNA is TGTGCCAGCAGCGCCGGCGGGTTGGGTTATAATTCACCCCTCCACTTT. Its translation: CASSAGGLGYNSPLHF. The chain links TRBV11-3 to TRBJ1-6; no firm D call. Germline V CDR1 and CDR2: SGHNT, YENEEA. This CDR3 is built from 16 residues. The V end was cut by 5 bases, the J end by 4 bases, with 15 bases between.

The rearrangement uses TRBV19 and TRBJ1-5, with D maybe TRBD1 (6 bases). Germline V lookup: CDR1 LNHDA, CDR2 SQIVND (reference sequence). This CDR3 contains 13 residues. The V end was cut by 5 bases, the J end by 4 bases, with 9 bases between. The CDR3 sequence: CASSWTANQPQHF. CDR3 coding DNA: TGTGCCAGTAGTTGGACAGCAAATCAGCCCCAGCATTTT. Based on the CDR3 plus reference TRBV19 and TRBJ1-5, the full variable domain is DGGITQSPKYLFRKEGQNVTLSCEQNLNHDAMYWYRQDPGQGLRLIYYSQIVNDFQKGDIAEGYSVSREKKESFPLTVTSAQKNPTAFYLCASSWTANQPQHFGDGTRLSIL.

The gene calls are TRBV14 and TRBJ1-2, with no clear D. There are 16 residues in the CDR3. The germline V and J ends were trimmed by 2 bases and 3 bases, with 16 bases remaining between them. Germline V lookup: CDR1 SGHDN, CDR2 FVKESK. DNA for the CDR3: TGTGCCAGCAGCCAACCAGCCTCGGGATATGACTATGGCTACACCTTC. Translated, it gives CASSQPASGYDYGYTF.